Below, 32 T cell receptor beta chains from the same sample are listed, as sequenced in a study of blood T cells in healthy people across ages (dated by TCRdb to about 2015). Libraries were built with 5' RACE. The listed sequencing device is Illumina HiSeq 2500. A second about 7 to 12 cycle PCR used a sample-barcoded 5' primer and a J-beta primer mix. TCRdb trimmed the raw reads at Q25, called clones with MiXCR and kept productive beta chains. Each entry merges the rows of one CDR3 protein and shows their most common DNA and genes. A total of 780,000 or so distinct CDR3 sequences appear in this sample, approximately 53% of them only once. Of the sample, about 26% falls within the top ten clones. Source material: blood. Every receptor here comes from a middle-aged man in good health.

This chain's CDR3 is CASSQEIRLSEQYF. DNA of the CDR3: TGCGCCAGCAGCCAGGAAATTAGACTGTCAGAGCAGTACTTC. V usage is TRBV4-3 and J usage is TRBJ2-7, with no clear D. Germline V lookup: CDR1 LGHNA, CDR2 YSLEER. The V end lost 3 bases, the J end lost 7 bases, and 16 bases lay between the germline ends. This CDR3 region has 14 residues.

This clonotype appeared a single time. The chain links TRBV27 to TRBJ2-3, with D maybe TRBD1 (5 bases). V was shortened by 2 bases and J by 1 base, with 13 bases between the two germline ends. CDR1 MNHEY and CDR2 SMNVEV come from the germline V gene (reference sequence). The CDR3 length is 16 residues. Here the CDR3 reads CASSLNKGLGTDTQYF. The DNA for the CDR3 is TGTGCCAGCAGTTTAAACAAGGGGCTGGGCACAGATACGCAGTATTTT.

The J gene is TRBJ2-7, the V gene TRBV7-2, with D perhaps matching TRBD2 (6 bases). CDR1 and CDR2 (germline): SGHTA, FQGNSA. The CDR3 is 18 residues long. The germline V and J ends were trimmed by 0 bases and 3 bases, with 21 bases remaining between them. This chain's CDR3 is CASSLAGGTETRGYEQYF. CDR3 coding DNA: TGTGCCAGCAGCTTAGCGGGAGGTACCGAAACTCGGGGCTACGAGCAGTACTTC.

This clonotype was detected a few times. The chain links TRBV19 to TRBJ1-5; unclear D gene. With 7 bases removed from V and 1 base from J, the gap between germline ends came to 14 bases. The CDR3 contains 15 residues. Germline V CDR1 and CDR2: LNHDA, SQIVND (reference sequence). Written as DNA, the CDR3 is TGTGCCAGTATTAACGAGGGCCAGAGCAATCAGCCCCAGCATTTT. This gives the protein CASINEGQSNQPQHF.

This clonotype appeared a few times. This chain links TRBV9 with TRBJ2-3; D may be TRBD1 (5 bases). Trimming stripped 4 bases from V and 2 bases from J, with 23 bases between. The CDR3 length is 18 residues. Germline V CDR1 and CDR2: SGDLS, YYNGEE. The DNA of the CDR3 is TGTGCCAGCAGCCCCCAGAGTGGGGCCTCAAGCCACACAGATACGCAGTATTTT. It codes for CASSPQSGASSHTDTQYF.

A note on this clonotype: One end of the junction does not line up with germline, which may come from a read error. The chain has TRBV12-3 or TRBV12-4 and TRBJ1-1; the match to TRBD1 covers 9 bases. CDR3 length equals 14 residues. The CDR3 here is CASTLGTGPTEAFF. Here the CDR3 DNA reads TGTGCCAGCACTTTAGGGACAGGGCCCACTGAAGCTTTCTTT.

This chain links TRBV29-1 with TRBJ1-1; D is ambiguous. CDR3 length equals 14 residues. Germline V CDR1 and CDR2: SQVTM, ANQGSEA. Deletions cut 6 bases from V and 0 bases from J, with 14 bases between. The CDR3 reads CSVDSGYMNTEAFF. As DNA, the CDR3 is TGCAGCGTGGACTCCGGATACATGAACACTGAAGCTTTCTTT.

The chain couples TRBV5-6 to TRBJ1-1; TRBD1 agrees at 9 bases. After removal of 4 bases from V and 4 bases from J, the junction contained 5 bases not matched to a gene. Germline V gives CDR1 SGHDT, CDR2 YYEEEE. The CDR3 has 14 residues. CDR3 coding DNA: TGTGCCAGCAGCAGGACAGGGGAGGCCACTGAAGCTTTCTTT. Amino acids: CASSRTGEATEAFF.

V is TRBV5-6 and J is TRBJ1-1; 8 bases map to TRBD1. The J segment lost 4 bases and the V segment lost 1 base, leaving 9 bases of the junction unmatched. Per germline, CDR1 SGHDT and CDR2 YYEEEE. This CDR3 spans 16 amino acids. CDR3 DNA: TGTGCCAGCAGCTTGCGGGACAGGTTTTTGGGCACTGAAGCTTTCTTT. Translated: CASSLRDRFLGTEAFF. Together with reference TRBV5-6 and TRBJ1-1, the CDR3 gives the full variable domain: DAGVTQSPTHLIKTRGQQVTLRCSPKSGHDTVSWYQQALGQGPQFIFQYYEEEERQRGNFPDRFSGHQFPNYSSELNVNALLLGDSALYLCASSLRDRFLGTEAFFGQGTRLTVV.

The gene calls are TRBV5-4 and TRBJ2-5, with a tentative D call TRBD2 (5 bases). V shed 3 bases and J shed 3 bases, with 12 bases lying between them. CDR3 length: 14 residues. CDR1 and CDR2 (germline): SGHNT, YYREEE (reference sequence). CDR3 nucleotides: TGTGCCAGCAGCTGGGAGCCAGGAAAAGAGACCCAGTACTTC. This codes for CASSWEPGKETQYF.

The CDR3 DNA reads as TGTGCCAGCAGCTTGACAGGGGGGGGAGCTTTCTTT. Translation gives CASSLTGGGAFF. This chain connects TRBV7-9 to TRBJ1-1; 9 bases are shared with TRBD1. CDR1 and CDR2 (germline): SEHNR, FQNEAQ (reference sequence). This CDR3 is 12 amino acids long. With V trimmed by 3 bases and J by 10 bases, 3 bases remained unmatched.

The rearrangement joins TRBV5-1 to TRBJ2-7; 9 bases line up with TRBD1. V was pared by 3 bases and J by 7 bases, with 14 bases of the junction left unmatched. Germline CDR1 is SGHRS and CDR2 is YFSETQ. This CDR3 has 16 residues. The CDR3 protein is CASSSTTGGSYNEQYF. In DNA, the CDR3 is TGCGCCAGCAGCTCAACAACAGGGGGCTCCTACAATGAGCAGTACTTC.

J is TRBJ2-3 and V is TRBV7-9; the match to TRBD1 covers 8 bases. From germline, CDR1 is SEHNR and CDR2 FQNEAQ (reference sequence). V lost 4 bases and J lost 3; bases outside the gene matches: 3. CDR3 length: 14 residues. The CDR3, as DNA: TGTGCCAGCAGCTCCCGGACAGGGACAGATACGCAGTATTTT. Translating gives CASSSRTGTDTQYF.

The chain uses TRBV7-9 and TRBJ2-4, with D possibly TRBD2 on 7 matching bases. The J call is doubtful: the DNA matches TRBJ2-5 better. CDR1 and CDR2 (germline): SEHNR, FQNEAQ (reference sequence). This CDR3 comprises 13 residues. The chain's CDR3 is CASRLRGAETQYF. CDR3 DNA: TGTGCCAGCAGACTACGGGGGGCAGAGACCCAGTACTTC.

The V call is TRBV6-1, the J call TRBJ2-4; D uncertain. The DNA end favors TRBJ2-7, so the J call may be wrong. CDR1 and CDR2 from the germline V gene are MNHNS and SASEGT. The CDR3 is 11 residues long. CDR3 nucleotides: TGTGCCAGCAGTAACTTATACGAGCAGTACTTC. It translates to CASSNLYEQYF.

Points on this clonotype: One end of the junction fails to match germline, which may point to a read error. V is TRBV7-7 and J is TRBJ2-5; D is undetermined. The CDR3 runs 14 residues. Germline-derived CDR1 and CDR2 are SSHAT and FNYEAQ (reference sequence). The CDR3 DNA reads TGTGCTAGCAGTCTAGATCCGGTACAAGAGACCCAGTACTTC. This gives the protein CASSLDPVQETQYF. Together with reference TRBV7-7 and TRBJ2-5, the CDR3 gives the full variable domain: GAGVSQSPRYKVTKRGQDVTLRCDPISSHATLYWYQQALGQGPEFLTYFNYEAQPDKSGLPSDRFSAERPEGSISTLTIQRTEQRDSAMYRCASSLDPVQETQYFGPGTRLLVL.

The chain uses TRBV7-2 and TRBJ2-1, with D possibly being TRBD2 (6 bases). V lost 5 bases and J 4 bases, leaving 12 bases between the germline ends. CDR3 length equals 14 residues. Germline V CDR1 and CDR2: SGHTA, FQGNSA. In DNA form, the CDR3 reads TGTGCCAGCAGCCAGGGACTGAATTACAATGAGCAGTTCTTC. Residues: CASSQGLNYNEQFF.

CDR3 residues: CSARDVPPLAGEETQYF. DNA of the CDR3: TGCAGTGCTAGAGACGTACCCCCACTAGCGGGGGAAGAGACCCAGTACTTC. The V gene is TRBV20-1, the J gene TRBJ2-5, with 11 nucleotides matching TRBD2. The CDR3 length is 17 residues. The ends lost 0 bases at V and 3 bases at J; junction bases unmatched: 9. Germline-derived CDR1 and CDR2 are DFQATT and SNEGSKA (reference sequence).

CDR3 in DNA: TGCAGCGTTGGACAGGGCACCGGGGAGCTGTTTTTT. As protein: CSVGQGTGELFF. V gene TRBV29-1 combines with J gene TRBJ2-2, with 7 positions matching TRBD1. The V gene's germline CDR1 is SQVTM and CDR2 ANQGSEA. Losses at the gene ends were 4 bases for V and 4 bases for J; bases not matched to a gene: 0. The CDR3 covers 12 residues.

The J gene is TRBJ2-7, the V gene TRBV6-2 or TRBV6-3; possible D gene TRBD1, 5 bases. Trimming shortened V by 1 base and J by 2 bases, and 9 bases separated the two germline ends. This CDR3 has 14 residues. The V gene's germline CDR1 is MNHEY and CDR2 SVGEGT. DNA for the CDR3: TGTGCCAGCAGTTACTGGCAGGGAACCTACGAGCAGTACTTC. Translating it yields CASSYWQGTYEQYF.

This chain links TRBV28 with TRBJ2-2; 8 bases fit TRBD2. The CDR3 runs to 15 residues. Trimming cost V 4 bases and J 5 bases; bases outside gene matches: 6. Germline values: CDR1 MDHEN, CDR2 SYDVKM. CDR3 sequence (DNA): TGTGCCAGCAGTTGGGTAGCGGGGTCGACCGGGGAGCTGTTTTTT. It specifies CASSWVAGSTGELFF.

The rearrangement joins TRBV9 to TRBJ2-7; perhaps TRBD1 as D (5 bases). The germline gives CDR1 SGDLS, CDR2 YYNGEE. The CDR3 runs to 15 residues. Trimming shortened V by 2 bases and J by 4 bases, and 16 bases separated the two germline ends. The CDR3 DNA sequence: TGTGCCAGCAGCGTGAGCAGGGAAATAAATTACGAGCAGTACTTC. This encodes CASSVSREINYEQYF.

V gene TRBV20-1 combines with J gene TRBJ2-5, with D perhaps TRBD1 or TRBD2 (5 bases each). V dropped 2 bases and J dropped 5 bases, with 15 bases sitting between them. Germline V lookup: CDR1 DFQATT, CDR2 SNEGSKA (reference sequence). This CDR3 is 14 amino acids long. The CDR3 nucleotides read TGCAGTGCTAGAATCGGGGCTTCGTCGGAGACCCAGTACTTC. Translation: CSARIGASSETQYF.

The chain employs TRBV28 and TRBJ1-2; 10 bases align to TRBD1. The CDR3 has 15 residues. The germline gives CDR1 MDHEN, CDR2 SYDVKM. Trimming took 2 bases from V and 7 from J; bases not matched to a gene: 7. In DNA, the CDR3 is TGTGCCAGCAGTTTACATGGGACAGGGGATACTGGCTACACCTTC. Residues: CASSLHGTGDTGYTF.

The J gene is TRBJ2-1, the V gene TRBV20-1; 7 bases fit TRBD2. This CDR3 spans 15 amino acids. V was clipped by 5 bases and J by 5 bases; unmatched bases: 12. Germline loops: CDR1 DFQATT, CDR2 SNEGSKA (reference sequence). This CDR3 reads CSAYSLAEGHNEQFF. The CDR3 nucleotides are TGCAGTGCTTACTCTCTAGCGGAGGGCCACAATGAGCAGTTCTTC.

This clonotype was recorded a few times. The gene calls are TRBV10-3 and TRBJ1-2; the D gene is possibly TRBD1 (6 bases). Germline CDR1 reads ENHRY; CDR2 reads SYGVKD. This CDR3 is 15 amino acids long. V was clipped by 3 bases and J by 7 bases, with 18 bases between them. CDR3 DNA sequence: TGTGCCATCAGTGAAAGGGGGGGGCGCGATCTTGGCTACACCTTC. Translating it yields CAISERGGRDLGYTF.

CDR3 DNA sequence: TGTGCCAGCACCGCCAGCGGGGGGGTAGAGACCCAGTACTTC. Its translation is CASTASGGVETQYF. V and J are TRBV6-2 or TRBV6-3 and TRBJ2-5, with 10 positions matching TRBD2. The CDR3 has 14 residues. Per the germline V gene, CDR1 is MNHEY and CDR2 is SVGEGT. Trimming cost V 7 bases and J 4 bases; bases outside gene matches: 6.

The CDR3 DNA is TGTGCCAGCAGTTTAAACCCCACAGGTACAGCCTACGAGCAGTACTTC. It encodes CASSLNPTGTAYEQYF. This chain joins TRBV27 and TRBJ2-7; D perhaps matches TRBD1 (5 bases). The CDR3 contains 16 residues. CDR1 MNHEY and CDR2 SMNVEV come from the germline V gene (reference sequence). V lost 2 bases to trimming and J lost 2 bases, with 16 bases between them.

The chain has TRBV10-3 and TRBJ2-6; D not resolved. V dropped 10 bases and J dropped 0 bases, with 13 bases sitting between them. The germline CDR1 and CDR2 sequences are ENHRY and SYGVKD. This CDR3 comprises 15 residues. CDR3 sequence: CATRVFNSGANVLTF. CDR3 sequence (DNA): TGTGCCACCCGGGTCTTCAACTCTGGGGCCAACGTCCTGACTTTC.

This sequence joins TRBV6-5 and TRBJ2-7, with 7 positions matching TRBD1. There are 15 residues in the CDR3. CDR1 is MNHEY, CDR2 SVGAGI, per germline. With 2 bases clipped from V and 2 bases from J, the junction kept 6 bases outside the gene matches. This CDR3 reads CASSYTGVTPYEQYF. CDR3 bases: TGTGCCAGCAGTTACACAGGGGTTACACCCTACGAGCAGTACTTC.

This clonotype was seen more than once but under ten times. The chain combines TRBV25-1 with TRBJ1-1, with D perhaps TRBD1 (5 bases). The ends were cut back, 4 bases at V and 2 bases at J, with 14 bases in the middle. There are 15 residues in the CDR3. Germline values: CDR1 MGHDK, CDR2 SYGVNS. Written as DNA, the CDR3 is TGTGCCAGCAGTGGGGGGGGGACGCAAAACACTGAAGCTTTCTTT. It translates to CASSGGGTQNTEAFF.

The chain recombines TRBV7-9 with TRBJ1-1, with D possibly TRBD1 on 5 matching bases. Germline CDR1 reads SEHNR; CDR2 reads FQNEAQ (reference sequence). The ends were cut back, 5 bases at V and 7 bases at J, with 20 bases in the middle. CDR3 length: 15 residues. The CDR3 nucleotides read TGTGCCAGCAGCACGCGGGACGGACCTAACTGTGAAGCTTTCTTT. Translating gives CASSTRDGPNCEAFF.